These 4 T cell receptor beta chains came from one sample sequenced in a study of shared clonotypes between healthy human individuals. Only in-frame clones appear in the TCRdb table, and some are missing; sequencing was by immunoSEQ multiplex PCR. This repertoire shows 1 million to 1.3 million clones, approximately 80% found once; its top ten account for roughly 0.55%. Source material: memory CD4+ T cells from PBMCs. Subset defined: CD45RA-negative fraction. These receptors originate from a man between 18 and 35 years old in good health. Some clones in this sample may be carry-over from other donors' samples.

In this sample, this clone turned up a few times. V usage is TRBV11-2 and J usage is TRBJ2-1; 7 bases are shared with TRBD1. The CDR3 length is 15 residues. Germline CDR1 SGHAT, CDR2 FQNNGV. V shed 1 base and J 7 bases; nucleotides not matched to a gene: 7. In DNA, the CDR3 is TGTGCCAGCAGCTTAGCAGGACAGGTAGGGAATGAGCAGTTCTTC. Its protein is CASSLAGQVGNEQFF.

The rearrangement uses TRBV5-4 and TRBJ1-2; 7 positions agree with TRBD1. Germline V lookup: CDR1 SGHNT, CDR2 YYREEE (reference sequence). Germline trimming cut 5 bases from V and 3 bases from J; bases unmatched to any gene: 7. This CDR3 spans 14 amino acids. CDR3 amino acids: CASRLTGTHYGYTF. CDR3 coding DNA: TGTGCCAGCAGACTGACAGGGACCCACTATGGCTACACCTTC.

This clone came up a few times. The chain has TRBV5-5 and TRBJ2-7; D is unclear. The CDR3 length is 14 residues. Trimming took off 3 bases at V and 0 bases at J, with 10 bases between the two ends. CDR1 and CDR2 (germline): SGHKS, YYEKEE (reference sequence). CDR3 sequence reads: CASSSYSSSYEQYF. CDR3 sequence (DNA): TGTGCCAGCAGCTCTTACAGTAGCTCCTACGAGCAGTACTTC. Looking up the rest from reference TRBV5-5 and TRBJ2-7 gives the full variable domain: DAGVTQSPTHLIKTRGQQVTLRCSPISGHKSVSWYQQVLGQGPQFIFQYYEKEERGRGNFPDRFSARQFPNYSSELNVNALLLGDSALYLCASSSYSSSYEQYFGPGTRLTVT.

The rearrangement joins TRBV5-6 to TRBJ2-1, with TRBD2 matching over 7 bases. V shed 2 bases, J shed 3 bases, and the junction held 5 bases outside the gene matches. The germline gives CDR1 SGHDT, CDR2 YYEEEE. The CDR3 consists of 15 residues. CDR3 bases: TGTGCCAGCAGCTTTGGGAGGGTCTTCTACAATGAGCAGTTCTTC. The encoded protein is CASSFGRVFYNEQFF.